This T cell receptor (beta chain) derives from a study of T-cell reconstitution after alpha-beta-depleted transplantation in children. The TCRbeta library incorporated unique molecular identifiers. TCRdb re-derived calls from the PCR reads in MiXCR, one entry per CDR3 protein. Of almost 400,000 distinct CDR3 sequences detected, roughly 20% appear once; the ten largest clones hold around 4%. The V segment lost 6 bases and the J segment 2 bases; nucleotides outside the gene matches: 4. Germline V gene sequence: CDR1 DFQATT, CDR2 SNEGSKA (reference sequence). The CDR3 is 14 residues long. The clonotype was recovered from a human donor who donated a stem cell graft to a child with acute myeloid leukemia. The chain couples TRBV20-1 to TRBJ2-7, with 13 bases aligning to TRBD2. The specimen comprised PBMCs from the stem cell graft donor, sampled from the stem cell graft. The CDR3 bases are TGCAGTGCCCCCACTAGCGGGAGGGCCTACGAGCAGTACTTC. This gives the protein CSAPTSGRAYEQYF.